This T cell receptor beta chain emerged from a study of early T cells in non-severe SARS-CoV-2 infection. TCRdb reprocessed the 5' RACE reads via MiXCR and lists one record per CDR3 protein. This sample has about 72,000 distinct CDR3 sequences, with 8% to 9.5% found just once. The sample holds many counts of this clonotype. The V end was cut by 7 bases, the J end by 1 base, with 11 bases between. Germline V gene data show CDR1 as SNHLY and CDR2 as FYNNEI. The CDR3 is made up of 13 amino acids. The receptor comes from an adult who was a healthcare worker with PCR-confirmed SARS-CoV-2 infection or an uninfected control (not recorded which). The chain couples TRBV2 to TRBJ2-7; D is unclear. Sequenced input: whole blood. Here the CDR3 DNA reads TGTGCCAGCATGTTGCTGCTATCCTACGAGCAGTACTTC. It codes for CASMLLLSYEQYF.